This T cell receptor (beta chain) was found in a study of CD8+ T cells in alopecia areata (dated by TCRdb to 2017 to 2018). In terms of the full investigation: Treated patients were enrolled in an open-label pilot trial of oral tofacitinib, 5 to 10 mg twice daily, for moderate-to-severe alopecia areata. Tofacitinib was administered for 6 to 18 months, and 6 months of follow-up off drug were then conducted to assess delayed response and recurrence. The study used high-throughput TCRbeta sequencing to examine T cell clonal expansion in alopecia areata, in both the C3H/HeJ mouse model and human patients. Human TCRbeta sequencing covered scalp tissue and sorted CD4+ and CD8+ peripheral blood T cells from patchy and totalis/universalis alopecia areata patients and healthy controls. Tofacitinib-treated patients had biopsies at baseline and at 4 and 24 weeks of treatment, with a later scalp biopsy in several patients. Scalp clonality was compared across normal scalp (n=4), patchy alopecia areata scalp (n=8), and alopecia totalis/universalis scalp (n=8). RNA was obtained with the PAXgene miRNA kit for fixed scalp, the miRNeasy kit for PBMCs, and the RNeasy kit for mouse skin. TCRbeta CDR3 regions were amplified by immunoSEQ multiplex PCR using 35 Vbeta forward and 13 Jbeta reverse primers. The paper as a whole reports these results and caveats: Scalp TCR repertoire analysis is complicated because resident alphabeta T cells in normal human skin are also sequenced, whereas mouse skin is dominated by gammadelta T cells. Compared with normal scalp, lesional scalp, particularly in alopecia totalis/universalis, had higher clonality and more expanded CD8+ clones, which suggests antigenic drive. Compared with mice, TCR sequences shared between patients were less clear, possibly partly because of HLA diversity across the patient population.

The library was generated by the immunoSEQ multiplex PCR assay. RNA was extracted from all samples and reverse transcribed into cDNA, which served as template for TCR sequencing. SuperScript III was used to make first-strand cDNA, primed with a 2:1 mix of oligo-dT and random hexamers. A synthetic immune receptor repertoire was used to measure amplification bias, and any remaining bias was corrected computationally. Per the original workflow: After raw reads were preprocessed to remove errors, the CDR3 was defined following IMGT conventions as running from the conserved cysteine to phenylalanine. Clonality was computed by normalizing Shannon entropy by log2 of the number of productive unique TCRs and subtracting the result from 1. CD4 or CD8 identity of scalp clones was inferred by cross-referencing scalp TCRbeta sequences with sorted blood CD4 and CD8 repertoires. TCRdb's version of the immuneACCESS table is confined to in-frame rearrangements and falls short of the full clone set. An unresolved V gene accounts for under half of the shortfall where checked; the remainder is of unknown origin. From that table come the V and J calls and clone size; the DNA was used to work out D and trimming. The sample table contains almost 250,000 clones; only one count was recorded for around two thirds of them. The ten largest clones add up to under 1.5% of the sample.

The time point label here, explained by the study, means: baseline before oral tofacitinib. Lesional scalp punch biopsies and peripheral blood were collected from alopecia areata patients. PBMCs were isolated by density centrifugation and stained for CD3, CD4 and CD8, and CD4+ and CD8+ T cells were sorted on a FACSAria. The germline V gene yields SGHTA for CDR1 and FQGTGA for CDR2. V is reduced by 5 bases and J by 2 bases, leaving a spacing of 9 bases between them. From cysteine to phenylalanine, the CDR3 is 13 amino acids long. The DNA shown is the 39-base CDR3, in frame from base 1. Worth noting for this clone: Its antigen is not yet known. One base away there is no much larger clone; base qualities are not given.

This TCR derives from a human donor with alopecia areata. Source: CD4+ T cells sorted from blood, taken at week 0. This receptor chain uses TRBV7-3 and TRBJ2-5, and the D gene may be TRBD2, 5 bases matching. DNA sequence: TGTGCCAGCAGCCTAAGACTACAAGAGACCCAGTACTTC. It translates to CASSLRLQETQYF.